The 16 T cell receptor beta chains below come from one sample, sequenced in a study of cytomegalovirus exposure and HLA in healthy donors. Primers: 60 Vbeta forward and 13 Jbeta reverse. Assay: immunoSEQ multiplex PCR; the TCRdb copy retains only in-frame clones and omits some. Among tens of thousands of clones, roughly four fifths were seen once, and the ten largest hold 4.5% to 5.5%. Sequenced sample: PBMCs. The receptors were sampled from a woman in her 40s in good health and CMV-seropositive.

There are a few counts of this clone. This chain joins TRBV9 and TRBJ2-3; 7 nucleotides align to TRBD2. The CDR3 runs 14 residues. Germline CDR1 and CDR2: SGDLS and YYNGEE. J lost 6 bases, V lost 3 bases, and 7 bases had no gene match. CDR3 sequence: CASSELTSLDTQYF. CDR3 sequence (DNA): TGTGCCAGCAGCGAACTGACTAGCTTGGATACGCAGTATTTT. The full variable domain, with the rest looked up from reference TRBV9 and TRBJ2-3, is DSGVTQTPKHLITATGQRVTLRCSPRSGDLSVYWYQQSLDQGLQFLIQYYNGEERAKGNILERFSAQQFPDLHSELNLSSLELGDSALYFCASSELTSLDTQYFGPGTRLTVL.

V is TRBV19 and J is TRBJ2-3; TRBD1 aligns across 9 bases. The CDR3 runs 15 residues. The germline CDR1 and CDR2 sequences are LNHDA and SQIVND (reference sequence). The V gene end was trimmed by 7 bases and the J gene end by 0 bases; junction bases not matched to a gene: 5. CDR3 sequence reads: CASTSGTGSTDTQYF. DNA for the CDR3: TGTGCCAGTACCTCCGGGACAGGGAGCACAGATACGCAGTATTTT.

The chain combines TRBV28 with TRBJ2-3; D is perhaps TRBD2 (6 bases). The CDR3 contains 17 residues. Trimming pared 6 bases from V and 0 bases from J, leaving 19 bases between. CDR1 and CDR2 (germline): MDHEN, SYDVKM. The CDR3 sequence is CASSSLGGGISTDTQYF. CDR3 DNA: TGTGCCAGCAGCTCCCTGGGTGGGGGGATTAGCACAGATACGCAGTATTTT.

The chain combines TRBV10-3 with TRBJ2-5; D may be TRBD1 (6 bases). Trimming removed 8 bases at V and 2 bases at J, with 9 bases between. Per germline, CDR1 ENHRY and CDR2 SYGVKD. CDR3 length: 12 amino acids. The DNA of the CDR3 is TGTGCCATCGGGACACCACAAGAGACCCAGTACTTC. As protein: CAIGTPQETQYF.

The chain employs TRBV9 and TRBJ1-3; 8 bases are a match to TRBD1. CDR1 and CDR2 from the germline V gene are SGDLS and YYNGEE. There are 15 residues in the CDR3. Unmatched junction bases numbered 7, after V lost 1 base and J lost 7 bases. DNA of the CDR3: TGTGCCAGCAGCGTAACCGGACAGGGATTGAACACCATATATTTT. Residues: CASSVTGQGLNTIYF.

The V and J genes are TRBV28 and TRBJ2-7; TRBD1 might be the D (6 bases). From germline, CDR1 is MDHEN and CDR2 SYDVKM. Trimming shortened V by 2 bases and J by 0 bases, and 14 bases separated the two germline ends. The CDR3 totals 16 residues. This CDR3 reads CASSLGGQGSSYEQYF. The CDR3 DNA reads as TGTGCCAGCAGTTTAGGGGGTCAGGGGAGCTCCTACGAGCAGTACTTC.

This rearrangement joins TRBV4-3 to TRBJ1-3; D is undetermined. The CDR3 has 16 residues. Looked up from germline, CDR1 is LGHNA and CDR2 is YSLEER. Trimming took 0 bases from V and 1 from J, leaving 10 bases between them. CDR3 nucleotide sequence: TGCGCCAGCAGCCAAGACGACGGAGATTCTGGAAACACCATATATTTT. Encoded protein: CASSQDDGDSGNTIYF.

CDR3 bases: TGTGCCAGCAGCCTACAGGGAAACACCATATATTTT. It encodes CASSLQGNTIYF. The rearrangement links TRBV7-2 to TRBJ1-3; D is uncertain. This CDR3 has 12 residues. The germline V gene has CDR1 SGHTA and CDR2 FQGNSA. Trimming left V 5 bases short and J 4 bases short, with 6 bases between.

The chain couples TRBV28 to TRBJ2-5; TRBD1 agrees at 11 bases. V lost 8 bases, J lost 3 bases, and 2 bases stayed unmatched. The germline CDR1 and CDR2 sequences are MDHEN and SYDVKM. The CDR3 totals 13 residues. Here the CDR3 DNA reads TGTGCCAGCGGGACAGGGGGAGAAGAGACCCAGTACTTC. This sequence encodes CASGTGGEETQYF.

V gene TRBV5-6 combines with J gene TRBJ1-5; tentative D call: TRBD1 (5 bases). This CDR3 has 16 residues. CDR1 and CDR2 (germline): SGHDT, YYEEEE. The ends were cut back, 3 bases at V and 1 base at J, with 14 bases in the middle. The CDR3 DNA follows: TGTGCCAGCAGCTCTCGTCGTGGGGCCAGCAATCAGCCCCAGCATTTT. Its protein product is CASSSRRGASNQPQHF.

This chain joins TRBV15 and TRBJ1-5; 8 bases align to TRBD1. V was clipped by 3 bases and J by 7 bases; unmatched bases: 17. Germline-derived CDR1 and CDR2 are LNHNV and YYDKDF (reference sequence). This CDR3 region has 18 residues. The CDR3 protein is CATSRLGDRGIWRQPQHF. Here the CDR3 DNA reads TGTGCCACCAGCAGGCTGGGAGACAGGGGTATTTGGAGACAGCCCCAGCATTTT. Supplemented by reference TRBV15 and TRBJ1-5, the full variable domain reads DAMVIQNPRYQVTQFGKPVTLSCSQTLNHNVMYWYQQKSSQAPKLLFHYYDKDFNNEADTPDNFQSRRPNTSFCFLDIRSPGLGDTAMYLCATSRLGDRGIWRQPQHFGDGTRLSIL.

The chain recombines TRBV14 with TRBJ2-5; D unresolved. Trimming took off 0 bases at V and 9 bases at J, with 23 bases between the two ends. Germline V gene data show CDR1 as SGHDN and CDR2 as FVKESK. CDR3 size: 17 residues. The CDR3 region is CASSQDFSGLGKWAQYF. CDR3 coding DNA: TGTGCCAGCAGCCAAGATTTTTCAGGTCTCGGCAAATGGGCCCAGTACTTC.

This clone showed up just a few times. The chain carries TRBV7-2 and TRBJ2-7, with 13 bases aligning to TRBD2. The CDR3 consists of 18 residues. J was trimmed by 5 bases and V by 2 bases; bases with no gene match: 12. Germline-derived CDR1 and CDR2 are SGHTA and FQGNSA. CDR3 region: CASSLPGRLAGGTNEQYF. The CDR3 nucleotides read TGTGCCAGCAGCTTACCCGGAAGACTAGCGGGAGGTACCAACGAGCAGTACTTC.

This clone was observed a single time. The rearrangement links TRBV10-3 to TRBJ2-3, with 13 bases fitting TRBD2. Germline V gene sequence: CDR1 ENHRY, CDR2 SYGVKD. Germline trimming cut 4 bases from V and 5 bases from J; bases unmatched to any gene: 9. This CDR3 has 17 residues. DNA of the CDR3: TGTGCCATCAGTGGATGGACTAGCGGGAGTCAGGAAGATACGCAGTATTTT. Protein product: CAISGWTSGSQEDTQYF.

The CDR3 protein is CASSVGPQGQGELFF. In DNA form, the CDR3 reads TGTGCCAGCAGCGTAGGACCTCAGGGACAAGGGGAGCTGTTTTTT. This chain links TRBV9 with TRBJ2-2, with a weak D call TRBD1 (6 bases). The CDR3 sequence is 15 residues long. V shed 0 bases and J shed 8 bases, with 14 bases lying between them. Germline lookup yields CDR1 SGDLS and CDR2 YYNGEE.

V usage is TRBV7-9 and J usage is TRBJ2-7; no firm D call. The V gene lost 8 bases and the J gene lost 5 bases, with 16 bases spanning the gap. CDR1 is SEHNR and CDR2 is FQNEAQ in the germline V gene (reference sequence). This CDR3 is 13 amino acids long. The CDR3 region is CASSGPMVHEQYF. The CDR3 nucleotides are TGTGCCAGCTCGGGTCCTATGGTCCACGAGCAGTACTTC.